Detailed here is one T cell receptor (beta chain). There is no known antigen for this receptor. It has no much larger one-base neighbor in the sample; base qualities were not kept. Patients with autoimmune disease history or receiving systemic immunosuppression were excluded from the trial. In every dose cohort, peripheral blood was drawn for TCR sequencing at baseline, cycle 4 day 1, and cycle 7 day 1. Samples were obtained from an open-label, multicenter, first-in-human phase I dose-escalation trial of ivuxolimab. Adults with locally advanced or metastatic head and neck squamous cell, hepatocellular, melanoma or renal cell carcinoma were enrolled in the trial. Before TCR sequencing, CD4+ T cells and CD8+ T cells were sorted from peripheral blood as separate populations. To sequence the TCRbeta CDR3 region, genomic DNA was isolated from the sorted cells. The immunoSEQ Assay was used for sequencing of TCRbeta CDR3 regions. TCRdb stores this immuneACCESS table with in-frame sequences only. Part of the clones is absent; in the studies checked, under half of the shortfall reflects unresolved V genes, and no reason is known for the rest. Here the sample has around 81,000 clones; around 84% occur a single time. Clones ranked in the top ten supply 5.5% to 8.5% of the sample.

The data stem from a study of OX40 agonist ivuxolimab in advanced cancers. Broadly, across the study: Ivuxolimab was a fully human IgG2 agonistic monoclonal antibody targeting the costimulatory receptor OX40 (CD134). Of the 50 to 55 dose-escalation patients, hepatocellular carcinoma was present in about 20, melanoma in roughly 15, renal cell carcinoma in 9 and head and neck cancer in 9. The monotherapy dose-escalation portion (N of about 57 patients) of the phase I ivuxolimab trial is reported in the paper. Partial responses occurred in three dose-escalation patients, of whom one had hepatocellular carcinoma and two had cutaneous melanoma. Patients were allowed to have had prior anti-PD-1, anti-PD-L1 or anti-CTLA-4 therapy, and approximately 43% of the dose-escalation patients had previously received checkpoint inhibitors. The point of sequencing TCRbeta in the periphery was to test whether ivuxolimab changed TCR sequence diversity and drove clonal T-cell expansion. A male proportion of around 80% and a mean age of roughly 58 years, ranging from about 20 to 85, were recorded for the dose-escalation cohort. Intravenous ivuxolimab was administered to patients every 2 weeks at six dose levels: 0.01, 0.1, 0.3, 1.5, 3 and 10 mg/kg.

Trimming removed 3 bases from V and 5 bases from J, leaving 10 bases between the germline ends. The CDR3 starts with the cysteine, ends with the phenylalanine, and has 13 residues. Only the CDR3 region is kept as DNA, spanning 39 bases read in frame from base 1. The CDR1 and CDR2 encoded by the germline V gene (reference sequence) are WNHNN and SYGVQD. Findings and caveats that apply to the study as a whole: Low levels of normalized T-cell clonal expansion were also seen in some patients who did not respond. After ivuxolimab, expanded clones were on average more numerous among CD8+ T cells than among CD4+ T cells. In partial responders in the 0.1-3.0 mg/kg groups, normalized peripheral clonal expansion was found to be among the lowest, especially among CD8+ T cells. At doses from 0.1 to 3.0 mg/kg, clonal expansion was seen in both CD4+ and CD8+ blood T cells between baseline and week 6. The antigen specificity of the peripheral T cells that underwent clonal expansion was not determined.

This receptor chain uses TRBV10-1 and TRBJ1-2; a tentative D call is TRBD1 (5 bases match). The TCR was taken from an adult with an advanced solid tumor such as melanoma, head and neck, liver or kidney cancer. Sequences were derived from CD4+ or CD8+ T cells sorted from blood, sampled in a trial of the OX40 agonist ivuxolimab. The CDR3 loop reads CASSDDREYGYTF. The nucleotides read TGCGCCAGCAGTGACGACAGAGAATATGGCTACACCTTC.